Below are 19 T cell receptor beta chains sequenced from a single sample in a study of T cell responses to AZD1222 COVID-19 vaccine. Only in-frame clones appear in the TCRdb table, and some are missing; sequencing was by immunoSEQ multiplex PCR. The sample has about 150,000 clones, about 93% seen once; the top ten hold about 5%. Sequencing was performed on peripheral blood, taken on day 0 of AZD1222 vaccination. Receptor source: an adult in good health.

Here the CDR3 reads CASSRDLQETQYF. CDR3 in DNA: TGCGCCAGCAGCCGGGATCTGCAAGAGACCCAGTACTTC. The chain joins TRBV4-1 to TRBJ2-5; D unclear. Trimming removed 4 bases at V and 2 bases at J, with 8 bases between. The CDR3 is 13 residues long. Germline V lookup: CDR1 MGHRA, CDR2 YSYEKL.

The chain links TRBV9 to TRBJ2-1, with 8 bases that match TRBD2. Germline-derived CDR1 and CDR2 are SGDLS and YYNGEE. V shed 4 bases and J 9 bases; nucleotides not matched to a gene: 21. The CDR3 is 18 residues long. CDR3 sequence reads: CASSQSPRSGGTPGEQFF. CDR3 coding DNA: TGTGCCAGCAGCCAATCCCCTCGATCGGGAGGGACCCCAGGTGAGCAGTTCTTC. The complete variable domain, with remaining parts taken from reference TRBV9 and TRBJ2-1, reads DSGVTQTPKHLITATGQRVTLRCSPRSGDLSVYWYQQSLDQGLQFLIQYYNGEERAKGNILERFSAQQFPDLHSELNLSSLELGDSALYFCASSQSPRSGGTPGEQFFGPGTRLTVL.

This clone appeared a single time. This chain links TRBV7-9 with TRBJ2-2, with TRBD1 as a possible D gene (5 bases). Germline assignment: CDR1 SEHNR and CDR2 FQNEAQ (reference sequence). The CDR3 runs 14 residues. V was pared by 7 bases and J by 5 bases, with 14 bases between. CDR3 sequence reads: CASTTLGETGELFF. CDR3 nucleotides: TGTGCCAGCACCACCTTAGGGGAAACCGGGGAGCTGTTTTTT.

A single count supports this clone. The gene calls are TRBV2 and TRBJ1-4; no firm D call. CDR1 and CDR2 (germline): SNHLY, FYNNEI. V lost 7 bases to trimming and J lost 0 bases, with 12 bases between them. The CDR3 spans 15 residues. CDR3 bases: TGTGCCAGCAATATGGACGGCGCAACTAATGAAAAACTGTTTTTT. Translating it yields CASNMDGATNEKLFF.

The genes are TRBV19 and TRBJ2-3; 8 bases match TRBD2. The germline V gene encodes CDR1 LNHDA and CDR2 SQIVND (reference sequence). V lost 4 bases and J lost 2; bases outside the gene matches: 14. This CDR3 has 18 residues. The DNA of the CDR3 is TGTGCCAGTAGTAGATTTCCCATCCCGGGAGGGAACACAGATACGCAGTATTTT. Residues: CASSRFPIPGGNTDTQYF.

The rearrangement uses TRBV10-3 and TRBJ1-3, with D uncertain. From germline, CDR1 is ENHRY and CDR2 SYGVKD. V lost 8 bases and J 0 bases, leaving 14 bases between the germline ends. This CDR3 has 15 amino acids. CDR3 sequence: CAISVSPISGNTIYF. The CDR3 nucleotides are TGTGCCATCTCAGTGAGCCCGATCTCTGGAAACACCATATATTTT.

V and J are TRBV28 and TRBJ1-6; D unresolved. Germline V gene data show CDR1 as MDHEN and CDR2 as SYDVKM. This CDR3 spans 16 amino acids. Trimming left V 6 bases short and J 3 bases short, with 15 bases between. The CDR3 loop is CASRPLGRDYNSPLHF. The CDR3 nucleotides are TGTGCCAGCAGACCTCTAGGACGGGACTATAATTCACCCCTCCACTTT. Drawing the rest from reference TRBV28 and TRBJ1-6, the complete variable domain is DVKVTQSSRYLVKRTGEKVFLECVQDMDHENMFWYRQDPGLGLRLIYFSYDVKMKEKGDIPEGYSVSREKKERFSLILESASTNQTSMYLCASRPLGRDYNSPLHFGNGTRLTVT.

The genes are TRBV25-1 and TRBJ2-1; D unclear. The CDR3 spans 15 residues. Looked up from germline, CDR1 is MGHDK and CDR2 is SYGVNS. The germline V and J ends were trimmed by 1 base and 10 bases, with 17 bases remaining between them. The CDR3 is CASSEWSSGYSEQFF. For the CDR3, the DNA is TGTGCCAGCAGTGAATGGAGTTCCGGCTACTCCGAGCAGTTCTTC. Full variable domain (rest looked up from reference TRBV25-1 and TRBJ2-1): EADIYQTPRYLVIGTGKKITLECSQTMGHDKMYWYQQDPGMELHLIHYSYGVNSTEKGDLSSESTVSRIRTEHFPLTLESARPSHTSQYLCASSEWSSGYSEQFFGPGTRLTVL.

The CDR3 DNA sequence: TGCGCCAGCAGTGAAATAATCGGGACCCAGTACTTC. It specifies CASSEIIGTQYF. This chain uses TRBV10-2 with TRBJ2-5; D unclear. CDR3 length equals 12 residues. The V end lost 3 bases, the J end lost 7 bases, and 9 bases lay between the germline ends. The germline V gene encodes CDR1 WSHSY and CDR2 SAAADI.

This clone has only one observation. The V call is TRBV19, the J call TRBJ2-1; 12 positions agree with TRBD2. The length of the CDR3 is 14 residues. V shed 2 bases and J 9 bases; nucleotides not matched to a gene: 2. Germline loops: CDR1 LNHDA, CDR2 SQIVND (reference sequence). The CDR3 spells CASSILAGGVEQFF. The DNA of the CDR3 is TGTGCCAGTAGTATACTAGCGGGAGGGGTTGAGCAGTTCTTC.

This chain connects TRBV6-5 to TRBJ1-6; 10 bases line up with TRBD1. Germline V CDR1 and CDR2: MNHEY, SVGAGI. This CDR3 has 15 residues. Trimming took 4 bases from V and 9 from J; bases not matched to a gene: 6. CDR3 nucleotide sequence: TGTGCCAGCAGTTTAGCGGGACAGGGGCTTTCACCCCTCCACTTT. Its protein product is CASSLAGQGLSPLHF.

V is TRBV11-2 and J is TRBJ2-1, with D possibly TRBD1 on 5 matching bases. Germline V gives CDR1 SGHAT, CDR2 FQNNGV. The CDR3 length is 13 residues. V gave up 3 bases and J gave up 3 bases, with 6 bases separating them. The CDR3 DNA is TGTGCCAGCAGCTTCCAGGGCTACAATGAGCAGTTCTTC. Encoded protein: CASSFQGYNEQFF.

V usage is TRBV7-9 and J usage is TRBJ2-2; TRBD2 matches at 8 bases. This CDR3 is 14 amino acids long. Germline CDR1 is SEHNR and CDR2 is FQNEAQ (reference sequence). The ends lost 3 bases at V and 8 bases at J; junction bases unmatched: 5. CDR3 nucleotide sequence: TGTGCCAGCAGCTTCATAGCGGGAACAGGGGAGCTGTTTTTT. This codes for CASSFIAGTGELFF. The variable domain in full, completed from reference TRBV7-9 and TRBJ2-2, reads DTGVSQNPRHKITKRGQNVTFRCDPISEHNRLYWYRQTLGQGPEFLTYFQNEAQLEKSRLLSDRFSAERPKGSFSTLEIQRTEQGDSAMYLCASSFIAGTGELFFGEGSRLTVL.

CDR3 amino acids: CASRMGQGGTDTQYF. As DNA, the CDR3 is TGTGCCAGCAGAATGGGACAGGGGGGCACAGATACGCAGTATTTT. V and J are TRBV6-5 and TRBJ2-3; 11 bases match TRBD1. Germline values: CDR1 MNHEY, CDR2 SVGAGI. The CDR3 sequence is 15 residues long. Trimming cost V 6 bases and J 1 base; bases outside gene matches: 3.

About this clone itself: The sample holds other DNA sequences that translate to the same CDR3. The chain has TRBV4-1 and TRBJ1-4; D remains unclear. This CDR3 contains 14 residues. V lost 1 base and J 7 bases, leaving 10 bases between the germline ends. The V gene's germline CDR1 is MGHRA and CDR2 YSYEKL. The CDR3 sequence: CASSQGGLGEKLFF. CDR3 coding DNA: TGCGCCAGCAGCCAAGGAGGGCTCGGTGAAAAACTGTTTTTT.

V and J are TRBV12-3 or TRBV12-4 and TRBJ1-2; D perhaps matches TRBD1 (6 bases). Trimming removed 10 bases at V and 4 bases at J, with 16 bases between. This CDR3 contains 13 residues. The CDR3 is CATRGGLFYGYTF. CDR3 bases: TGTGCCACCCGGGGGGGCCTTTTCTATGGCTACACCTTC.

V and J are TRBV10-3 and TRBJ2-5, with TRBD2 as a possible D gene (6 bases). The V and J ends lost 2 bases and 2 bases respectively, with 18 bases between them. The CDR3 is made up of 17 amino acids. In germline, CDR1 is ENHRY, CDR2 SYGVKD. The CDR3 loop reads CAISEPSGRGRQETQYF. CDR3 DNA sequence: TGTGCCATCAGTGAGCCTTCCGGGAGAGGGAGGCAAGAGACCCAGTACTTC.

The gene calls are TRBV6-2 or TRBV6-3 and TRBJ2-7; unclear D gene. V was pared by 2 bases and J by 6 bases, with 8 bases between. CDR3 length: 12 residues. CDR1 is MNHEY, CDR2 SVGEGT, per germline. DNA for the CDR3: TGTGCCAGCAGTTACCTTGTCAGCGAGCAGTACTTC. Translation: CASSYLVSEQYF.

The V call is TRBV7-9, the J call TRBJ1-5; D is undetermined. Trimming left V 1 base short and J 4 bases short, with 14 bases between. The CDR3 length is 16 residues. Per germline, CDR1 SEHNR and CDR2 FQNEAQ (reference sequence). The CDR3 nucleotides read TGTGCCAGCAGCTTAGACGGCGTGGCGGGGAATCAGCCCCAGCATTTT. This sequence encodes CASSLDGVAGNQPQHF.